This TCR beta chain is from a study of cytomegalovirus exposure and HLA in healthy donors. As regards this clone: Its cognate antigen is unknown.

Trimming at V came to 5 bases and at J to 8 bases, leaving 10 bases not matched to a gene. CDR3 length equals 16 residues. CDR1 is SNHLY, CDR2 FYNNEI, per germline. Both 60 Vbeta primers and 13 Jbeta primers went into the PCR. Clones were read by immunoSEQ multiplex PCR, and TCRdb kept only the in-frame ones, dropping some. The sample carries about 64,000 clones, around four fifths recorded once. Healthy people donating bone marrow made up the donors. These donors counted as nominally healthy when sampled, but unrecorded immune exposures were likely. Study findings and constraints: Owing to their indistinguishability, certain V segments, notably TRBV6-2 and TRBV6-3, were excluded. In an earlier analysis, in roughly 580 donors, most V segments appeared productive either ~90% or ~30% of the time.

The sequenced sample consisted of PBMCs. The chain links TRBV2 to TRBJ2-1, with 12 bases aligning to TRBD2. The sequence derives from a male donor in good health and CMV-seropositive. The CDR3 DNA follows: TGTGCCAGCAGTCCGCCAGAGACTAGCGGGGGTGATGAGCAGTTCTTC. Its protein is CASSPPETSGGDEQFF.